These 8 T cell receptor beta chains originate from one sample sequenced in a study of cytomegalovirus exposure and HLA in healthy donors. The PCR used 60 Vbeta and 13 Jbeta primers. This table comes from immunoSEQ multiplex PCR, and its TCRdb copy is limited to in-frame clones, with some not included. The sample lists approximately 130,000 clones, about four fifths occurring once. The sample comprised PBMCs. The receptors were gathered from a male donor in good health and CMV-seronegative.

V usage is TRBV27 and J usage is TRBJ1-4; maybe TRBD1 (6 bases). V was shortened by 11 bases and J by 4 bases, with 20 bases between the two germline ends. The CDR3 is made up of 15 amino acids. Germline V CDR1 and CDR2: MNHEY, SMNVEV (reference sequence). Here the CDR3 DNA reads TGTGCCTCCTCAGGGGCCCGACTTTATAATGAAAAACTGTTTTTT. Protein product: CASSGARLYNEKLFF.

To note about this clone: A junction end diverges from the germline sequence, so it may reflect a read error. The V gene is TRBV7-9, the J gene TRBJ2-7; D may be TRBD2 (6 bases). The CDR3 loop spans 12 amino acids. Germline V gives CDR1 SEHNR, CDR2 FQNEAQ (reference sequence). The CDR3 here is CSSSLGLYEQYF. In DNA, the CDR3 is TGTTCCAGCAGCTTAGGACTATACGAGCAGTACTTC.

The chain links TRBV5-4 to TRBJ2-5; D might be TRBD2 (5 bases). The length of the CDR3 is 11 residues. The V and J ends lost 3 bases and 7 bases respectively, with 7 bases between them. Germline loops: CDR1 SGHNT, CDR2 YYREEE (reference sequence). CDR3 region: CASSSDLTQYF. The CDR3 nucleotides read TGTGCCAGCAGCTCGGACTTGACCCAGTACTTC.

The CDR3 nucleotides read TGTGCCAGCAGCTTAGACGGTAGCGGGGGGGCCAAAAACATTCAGTACTTC. Translating gives CASSLDGSGGAKNIQYF. The chain has TRBV11-2 and TRBJ2-4; 10 nucleotides match TRBD2. The germline CDR1 and CDR2 sequences are SGHAT and FQNNGV. V was clipped by 0 bases and J by 1 base; unmatched bases: 3. This CDR3 is 17 amino acids long.

The J gene is TRBJ1-2, the V gene TRBV7-9, with D perhaps TRBD1 (5 bases). Germline CDR1 SEHNR, CDR2 FQNEAQ (reference sequence). The CDR3 is 13 amino acids. The V gene lost 0 bases and the J gene lost 6 bases, with 8 bases spanning the gap. This chain's CDR3 is CASSLAGGDGYTF. In DNA, the CDR3 is TGTGCCAGCAGCTTAGCGGGGGGTGATGGCTACACCTTC.

Concerning this clone itself: Mismatch with germline at one junction end may stem from a read error. The chain recombines TRBV2 with TRBJ2-3; TRBD2 agrees at 8 bases. Germline CDR1 and CDR2: SNHLY and FYNNEI. This CDR3 is built from 10 residues. In DNA form, the CDR3 reads TGTGCCACTACCGGGACTAGTCTGCATTTT. Translating it yields CATTGTSLHF.

The chain joins TRBV10-3 to TRBJ1-3, with TRBD1 identical over 10 bases. CDR1 is ENHRY and CDR2 is SYGVKD in the germline V gene. This CDR3 comprises 13 residues. Germline trimming cut 4 bases from V and 6 bases from J; bases unmatched to any gene: 0. CDR3 loop: CAISGQGANTIYF. The CDR3 nucleotides read TGTGCCATCAGTGGACAGGGGGCAAACACCATATATTTT.

This clone appeared a few times. The chain employs TRBV6-5 and TRBJ1-5; TRBD1 aligns across 9 bases. V shed 8 bases, J shed 3 bases, and the junction held 5 bases outside the gene matches. This CDR3 contains 14 residues. Germline-derived CDR1 and CDR2 are MNHEY and SVGAGI. The CDR3 DNA reads as TGTGCCAGCTCTCGGACAGGGGACAATCAGCCCCAGCATTTT. Its protein product is CASSRTGDNQPQHF.